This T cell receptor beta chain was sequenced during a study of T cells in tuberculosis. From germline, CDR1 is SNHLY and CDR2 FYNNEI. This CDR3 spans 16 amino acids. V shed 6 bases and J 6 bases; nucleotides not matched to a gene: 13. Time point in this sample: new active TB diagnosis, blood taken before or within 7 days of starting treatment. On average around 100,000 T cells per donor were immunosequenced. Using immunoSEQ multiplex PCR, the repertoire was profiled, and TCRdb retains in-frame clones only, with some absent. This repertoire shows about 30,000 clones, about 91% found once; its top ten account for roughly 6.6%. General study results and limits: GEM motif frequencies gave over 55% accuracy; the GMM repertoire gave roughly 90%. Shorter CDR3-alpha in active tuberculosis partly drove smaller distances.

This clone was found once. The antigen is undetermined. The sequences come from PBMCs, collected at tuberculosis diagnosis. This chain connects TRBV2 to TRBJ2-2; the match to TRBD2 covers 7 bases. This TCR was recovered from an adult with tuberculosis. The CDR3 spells CASRRDPAGVAGELFF. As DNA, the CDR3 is TGTGCCAGCAGAAGGGACCCGGCGGGGGTCGCCGGGGAGCTGTTTTTT.